This T cell receptor (beta chain) was captured in a study of beta chain features in type 1 diabetes. Overall study findings and caveats: When cDNA is sequenced, cells with high TCR expression could be over-represented. Researchers reported that naive, central memory and Treg TCRB repertoires appeared more similar in patients than in healthy donors. At VDJ recombination sites, type 1 diabetes patients had fewer insertions and more deleted nucleotides. All four CD4+ subsets of Type 1 diabetes patients contained TCRB CDR3s that were moderately but significantly shorter.

Sequencing targeted expressed TCRB transcripts, as all isolated RNA had been reverse transcribed. This table comes from immunoSEQ multiplex PCR, and its TCRdb copy is limited to in-frame clones, with some not included. The sample includes about 150,000 clones, roughly 10% of them seen just once. This clone was seen more than once but under ten times. The antigen is unknown. The trim removed 4 bases at V and 2 bases at J, leaving 7 bases unmatched. CDR1 is SGHNT, CDR2 YYREEE, per germline (reference sequence). CDR3 length: 17 residues. This clonotype originated in a man aged 18 to 29 in good health. This chain joins TRBV5-4 and TRBJ2-6; 9 bases are a match to TRBD1. The sample comprised central memory CD4+ T cells from blood. This chain's CDR3 is CASSRQGGGAGANVLTF. In DNA form, the CDR3 reads TGTGCCAGCAGCCGACAGGGGGGAGGGGCTGGGGCCAACGTCCTGACTTTC.